A selection of T cell receptor beta chains follows, all from one sample in a study of blood T cell repertoires in COVID-19. Sequencing used immunoSEQ multiplex PCR; TCRdb keeps in-frame clones, though not all of them. The data show 140,000 to 150,000 clones, over 80% seen once. Sequenced: PBMCs or T cells enriched from blood (not recorded which). The receptors derive from a woman between 45 and 60 years old who had been exposed to COVID-19. The CDR3 runs from the conserved cysteine through the conserved F or W. The D gene is left open where the match is weak. Some rows mark clone size as missing; the rest say once, few, many or name a class of expanded clone.

v_call	cdr3_length	clone_size	d_call	j_call	cdr3_nt	cdr3_aa
TRBV5-1	12	.	.	TRBJ2-3	TGCGCCAGCAGCCGGGAAACAGATACGCAGTATTTT	CASSRETDTQYF
TRBV5-1	17	.	TRBD2	TRBJ2-5	TGCGCCAGCAGCTTGGGACTAGCGGGGGGGCCTGGGGAGACCCAGTACTTC	CASSLGLAGGPGETQYF
TRBV25-1	11	.	.	TRBJ2-7	TGTGCCAGCAGTGATAGGAGCGAGCAGTACTTC	CASSDRSEQYF
TRBV2	12	.	.	TRBJ2-1	TGTGCCAGCACCATAACCCGACTGGAGCAGTTCTTC	CASTITRLEQFF
TRBV4-3	20	once	TRBD1	TRBJ1-6	TGCGCCAGCAGCCAAGATCCTGCTAAGGGACAGGGGGCACTTAATTCACCCCTCCACTTT	CASSQDPAKGQGALNSPLHF
TRBV9	14	.	TRBD1	TRBJ1-2	TGTGCCAGCAGCGAGTGGGACAGAAACTATGGCTACACCTTC	CASSEWDRNYGYTF
TRBV18	17	.	.	TRBJ1-5	TGTGCCAGCTCACCACCGGGACACCGAGATAGCAATCAGCCCCAGCATTTT	CASSPPGHRDSNQPQHF
TRBV6-5	14	.	.	TRBJ2-2	TGTGCCAGCAGTTACGGGATAGCGGCCGGGGAGCTGTTTTTT	CASSYGIAAGELFF
TRBV14	13	.	.	TRBJ1-1	TGTGCCAGCAGCCTACAGGGAAACACTGAAGCTTTCTTT	CASSLQGNTEAFF
TRBV19	15	.	TRBD1	TRBJ2-2	TGTGCCAGTAGCCCGACAGGGGCGATCACCGGGGAGCTGTTTTTT	CASSPTGAITGELFF
TRBV13	14	.	.	TRBJ2-3	TGTGCCAGCAGCGCGACAGGTCGCACAGATACGCAGTATTTT	CASSATGRTDTQYF
TRBV12-3/TRBV12-4	13	.	.	TRBJ1-5	TGTGCCAGCAGTTTGGGCACTAATCAGCCCCAGCATTTT	CASSLGTNQPQHF
TRBV6-1	17	.	TRBD1	TRBJ2-7	TGTGCCAGCAGTGAAGCGGGAGGGGGACAGGGAAGGGACGAGCAGTACTTC	CASSEAGGGQGRDEQYF
TRBV19	12	.	.	TRBJ1-5	TGTGCAAGTAAGCGGGGCGGAGAGCCCCAGCATTTT	CASKRGGEPQHF
TRBV27	13	once	.	TRBJ1-2	TGTGCCAGCAGTTTGGGGGCACTCTATGGCTACACCTTC	CASSLGALYGYTF
TRBV12-5	13	.	.	TRBJ1-1	TGTGCTAGTGGTTTGGACGGAGTCACTGAAGCTTTCTTT	CASGLDGVTEAFF
TRBV6-5	14	.	TRBD1	TRBJ1-6	TGTGCCAGCAGCTCCGGGACAGGGGTAGGAACCCTCCACTTT	CASSSGTGVGTLHF
TRBV7-6	20	.	TRBD1	TRBJ1-3	TGTGCCAGCAGCTTAGGACACCCTCGGACAGGGAAAGTCTCTGGAAACACCATATATTTT	CASSLGHPRTGKVSGNTIYF
TRBV19	15	.	.	TRBJ2-5	TGTGCCAGTAGCCTACAGGGCTCTTACCAAGAGACCCAGTACTTC	CASSLQGSYQETQYF
TRBV9	15	.	TRBD1	TRBJ1-1	TGTGCCAGCAGCCCTCAGGGGGCGGTGAACACTGAAGCTTTCTTT	CASSPQGAVNTEAFF
TRBV6-2/TRBV6-3	20	.	TRBD1	TRBJ1-5	TGTGCCAGCAGTTACAAGGCGGGACAGGGGGCGATTGGGGGCAATCAGCCCCAGCATTTT	CASSYKAGQGAIGGNQPQHF
TRBV7-9	13	.	.	TRBJ1-1	TGTGCCAGCAGCTTAGACTACACGGGGGGAGCTTTCTTT	CASSLDYTGGAFF
TRBV4-1	16	once	TRBD1	TRBJ1-5	TGCGCCAGCAGCCAAGTGGACAGGAACCCGTATCAGCCCCAGCATTTT	CASSQVDRNPYQPQHF
TRBV11-2	16	.	TRBD2	TRBJ2-5	TGTGCCAGCAGCCTTACAGCGGGAGGGCCTTGGGAGACCCAGTACTTC	CASSLTAGGPWETQYF
TRBV10-2	16	once	.	TRBJ1-3	TGCGCCAGCAGTGAGAAGGGGATGGGCTCTGGAAACACCATATATTTT	CASSEKGMGSGNTIYF
TRBV4-2	16	few	TRBD2	TRBJ2-7	TGTGCCAGCAGCCAAGGGAGCGGGGATTCCTCCTACGAGCAGTACTTC	CASSQGSGDSSYEQYF
TRBV2	13	.	TRBD1	TRBJ1-2	TGTGCCAGCAGTAGGACAGGGGTGGGCGGCTACACCTTC	CASSRTGVGGYTF
TRBV11-1	15	.	.	TRBJ1-2	TGTGCCAGCAGGCCTAGAACCAGGGGAGTGACTGGCTACACCTTC	CASRPRTRGVTGYTF
TRBV7-2	11	.	.	TRBJ1-1	TGTGCCAGCAGCGCGACAGTCGGAGCTTTCTTT	CASSATVGAFF
TRBV5-4	16	.	TRBD2	TRBJ2-1	TGTGCCAGCAGCTTGGGTGGCGGGAGCTCCTACAATGAGCAGTTCTTC	CASSLGGGSSYNEQFF
TRBV19	17	.	TRBD1	TRBJ1-4	TGTGCCAGTAGTATAGTTCAGGGGGTAGCGGCTAATGAAAAACTGTTTTTT	CASSIVQGVAANEKLFF
TRBV27	15	.	TRBD2	TRBJ2-1	TGTGCCAGCAATATACTAGCGGGAGGTTCCAATGAGCAGTTCTTC	CASNILAGGSNEQFF
TRBV24-1	16	.	TRBD2	TRBJ2-5	TGTGCCACCAGTGACCCACTAGCGGGGGGAGGAGAGACCCAGTACTTC	CATSDPLAGGGETQYF
TRBV30	14	.	TRBD1	TRBJ2-7	TGTGCCTGGAGTGTACGAGGGACAGGGTTCGAGCAGTACTTC	CAWSVRGTGFEQYF
TRBV6-5	14	.	TRBD1	TRBJ1-3	TGTGCCAGCGCGGGACAGCGAGGGGGAAACACCATATATTTT	CASAGQRGGNTIYF
TRBV29-1	10	.	TRBD2	TRBJ2-7	TGCAGCGTTCTAGCGGGCGAGCAGTACTTC	CSVLAGEQYF
TRBV6-5	14	.	TRBD1	TRBJ2-1	TGTGCCAGCCGTAGGGGGCTCCTCTTCAATGAGCAGTTCTTC	CASRRGLLFNEQFF
TRBV10-3	13	.	.	TRBJ1-2	TGTGCCATCAGTGAGTCCGGGACGGGAGGTAGGGACTTC	CAISESGTGGRDF
TRBV7-2	14	.	TRBD2	TRBJ2-2	TGTGCCAGCAGCACCGGGGGGGCCAACGGGGAGCTGTTTTTT	CASSTGGANGELFF
TRBV30	14	.	.	TRBJ1-1	TGTGCCTGGAGTGTACAGGTCATGAACACTGAAGCTTTCTTT	CAWSVQVMNTEAFF
TRBV29-1	9	.	.	TRBJ1-2	TGCAGCGTTAGCGATGGCTACACCTTC	CSVSDGYTF
TRBV7-2	15	.	TRBD2	TRBJ2-1	TGTGCCAGCAGCTTGGGTCCCTGGACTAGCGATGAGCAGTTCTTC	CASSLGPWTSDEQFF
TRBV18	11	.	.	TRBJ1-2	TGTGCCAGCTCAAGGGCAGGGGTGGACACCTTC	CASSRAGVDTF